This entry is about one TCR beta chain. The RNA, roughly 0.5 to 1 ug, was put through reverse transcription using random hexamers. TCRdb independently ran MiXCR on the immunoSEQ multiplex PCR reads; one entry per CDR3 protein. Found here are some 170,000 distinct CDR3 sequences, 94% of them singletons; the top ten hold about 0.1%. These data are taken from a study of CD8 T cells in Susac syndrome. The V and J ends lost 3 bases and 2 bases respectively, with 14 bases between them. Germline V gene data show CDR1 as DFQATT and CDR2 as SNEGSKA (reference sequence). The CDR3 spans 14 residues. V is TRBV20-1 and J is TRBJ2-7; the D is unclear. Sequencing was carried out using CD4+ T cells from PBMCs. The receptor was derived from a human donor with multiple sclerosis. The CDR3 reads CSASGQRDPYEQYF. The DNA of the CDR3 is TGCAGTGCTAGCGGCCAGCGAGACCCCTACGAGCAGTACTTC.